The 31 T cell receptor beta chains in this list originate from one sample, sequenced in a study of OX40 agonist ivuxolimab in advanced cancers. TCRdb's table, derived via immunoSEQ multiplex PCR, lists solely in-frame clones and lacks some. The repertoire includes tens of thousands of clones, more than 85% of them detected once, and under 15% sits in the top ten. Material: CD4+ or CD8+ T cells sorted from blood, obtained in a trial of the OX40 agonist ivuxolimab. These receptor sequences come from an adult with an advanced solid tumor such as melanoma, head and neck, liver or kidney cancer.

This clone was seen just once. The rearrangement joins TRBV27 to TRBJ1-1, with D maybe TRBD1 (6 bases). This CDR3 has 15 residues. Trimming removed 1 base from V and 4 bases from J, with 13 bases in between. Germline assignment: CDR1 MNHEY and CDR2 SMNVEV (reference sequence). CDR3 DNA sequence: TGTGCCAGCAGTTTATGGGGGGGCGAGGGCACTGAAGCTTTCTTT. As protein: CASSLWGGEGTEAFF.

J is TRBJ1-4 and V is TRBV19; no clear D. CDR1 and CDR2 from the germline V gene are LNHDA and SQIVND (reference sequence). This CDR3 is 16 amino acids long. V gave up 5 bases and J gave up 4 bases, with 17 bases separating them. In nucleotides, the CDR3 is TGTGCCAGTAGTCCCGGCCGGGCTTCGGGTAATGAAAAACTGTTTTTT. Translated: CASSPGRASGNEKLFF.

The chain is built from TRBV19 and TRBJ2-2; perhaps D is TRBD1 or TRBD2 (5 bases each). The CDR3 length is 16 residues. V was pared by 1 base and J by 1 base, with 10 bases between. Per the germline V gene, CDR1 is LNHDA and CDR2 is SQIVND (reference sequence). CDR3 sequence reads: CASSIGWGKNTGELFF. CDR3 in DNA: TGTGCCAGTAGTATAGGGTGGGGGAAGAACACCGGGGAGCTGTTTTTT.

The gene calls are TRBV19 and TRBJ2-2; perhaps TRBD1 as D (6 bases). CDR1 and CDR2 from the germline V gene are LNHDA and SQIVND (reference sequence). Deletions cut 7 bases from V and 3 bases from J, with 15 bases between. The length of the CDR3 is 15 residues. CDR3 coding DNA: TGTGCCAGTACCCTCAGGGGTCCTCACACCGGGGAGCTGTTTTTT. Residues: CASTLRGPHTGELFF.

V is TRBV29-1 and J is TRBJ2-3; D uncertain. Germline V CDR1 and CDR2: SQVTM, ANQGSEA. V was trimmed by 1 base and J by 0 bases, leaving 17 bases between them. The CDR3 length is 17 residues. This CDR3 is CSVEGESSYTSTDTQYF. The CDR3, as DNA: TGCAGCGTTGAAGGAGAAAGCAGCTATACTAGCACAGATACGCAGTATTTT.

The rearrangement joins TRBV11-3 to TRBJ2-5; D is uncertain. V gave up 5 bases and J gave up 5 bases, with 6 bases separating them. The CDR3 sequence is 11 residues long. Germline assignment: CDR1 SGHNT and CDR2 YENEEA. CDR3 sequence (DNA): TGTGCCAGCAGCCATGGGGAGACCCAGTACTTC. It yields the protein CASSHGETQYF.

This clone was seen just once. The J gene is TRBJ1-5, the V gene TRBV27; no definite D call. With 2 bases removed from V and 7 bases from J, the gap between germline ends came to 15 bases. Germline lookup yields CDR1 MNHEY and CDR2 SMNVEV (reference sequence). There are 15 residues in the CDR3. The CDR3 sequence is CASSLRGDGFQPQHF. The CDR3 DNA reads TGTGCCAGCAGTTTACGCGGGGATGGGTTCCAGCCCCAGCATTTT.

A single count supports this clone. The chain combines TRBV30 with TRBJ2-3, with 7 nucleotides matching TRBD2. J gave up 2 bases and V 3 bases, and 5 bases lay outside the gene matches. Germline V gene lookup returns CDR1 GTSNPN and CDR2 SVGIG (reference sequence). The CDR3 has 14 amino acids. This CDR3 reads CAWSQLAYTDTQYF. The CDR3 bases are TGTGCCTGGAGCCAACTAGCGTACACAGATACGCAGTATTTT. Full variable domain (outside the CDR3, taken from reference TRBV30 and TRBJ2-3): SQTIHQWPATLVQPVGSPLSLECTVEGTSNPNLYWYRQAAGRGLQLLFYSVGIGQISSEVPQNLSASRPQDRQFILSSKKLLLSDSGFYLCAWSQLAYTDTQYFGPGTRLTVL.

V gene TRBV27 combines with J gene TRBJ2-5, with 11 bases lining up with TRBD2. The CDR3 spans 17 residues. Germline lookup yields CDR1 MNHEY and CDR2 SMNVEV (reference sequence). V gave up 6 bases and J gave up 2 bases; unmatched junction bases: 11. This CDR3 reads CASSEWASGGLQETQYF. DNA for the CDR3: TGTGCCAGCAGCGAGTGGGCTAGCGGGGGGCTACAAGAGACCCAGTACTTC.

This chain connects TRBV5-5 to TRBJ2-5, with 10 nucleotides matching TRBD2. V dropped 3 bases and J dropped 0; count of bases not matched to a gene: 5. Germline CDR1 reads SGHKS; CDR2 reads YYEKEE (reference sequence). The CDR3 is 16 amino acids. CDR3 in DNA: TGTGCCAGCAGCTCTCCCGGGACTAGCGACCAAGAGACCCAGTACTTC. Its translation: CASSSPGTSDQETQYF.

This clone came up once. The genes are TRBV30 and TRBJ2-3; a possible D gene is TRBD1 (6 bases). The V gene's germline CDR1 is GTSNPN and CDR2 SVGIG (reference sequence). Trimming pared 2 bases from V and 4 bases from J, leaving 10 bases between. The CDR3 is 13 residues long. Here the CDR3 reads CAWSKRGSDTQYF. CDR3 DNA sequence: TGTGCCTGGAGTAAAAGGGGGTCAGATACGCAGTATTTT.

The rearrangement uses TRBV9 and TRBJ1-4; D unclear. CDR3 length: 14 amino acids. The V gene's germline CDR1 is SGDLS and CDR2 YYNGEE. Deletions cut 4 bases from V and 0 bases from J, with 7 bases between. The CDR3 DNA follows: TGTGCCAGCAGCCTTGATGCAACTAATGAAAAACTGTTTTTT. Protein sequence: CASSLDATNEKLFF.

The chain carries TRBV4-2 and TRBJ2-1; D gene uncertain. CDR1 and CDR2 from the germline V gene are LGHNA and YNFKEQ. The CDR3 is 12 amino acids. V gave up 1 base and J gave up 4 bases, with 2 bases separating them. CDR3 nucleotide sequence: TGTGCCAGCAGCCAAGCTTACAATGAGCAGTTCTTC. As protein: CASSQAYNEQFF.

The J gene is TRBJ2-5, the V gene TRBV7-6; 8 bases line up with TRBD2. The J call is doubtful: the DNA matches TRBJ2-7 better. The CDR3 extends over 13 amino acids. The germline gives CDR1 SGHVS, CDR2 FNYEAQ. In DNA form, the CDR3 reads TGTGCCAGCAGCGTCGGGACTAGCTACGAGCAGTACTTC. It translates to CASSVGTSYEQYF.

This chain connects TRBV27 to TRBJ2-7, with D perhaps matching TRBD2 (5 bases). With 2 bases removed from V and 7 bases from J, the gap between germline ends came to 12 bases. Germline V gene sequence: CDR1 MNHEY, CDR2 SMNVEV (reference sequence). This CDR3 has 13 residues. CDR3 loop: CASSLLGVGEQYF. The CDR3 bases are TGTGCCAGCAGTTTACTCGGGGTTGGTGAGCAGTACTTC.

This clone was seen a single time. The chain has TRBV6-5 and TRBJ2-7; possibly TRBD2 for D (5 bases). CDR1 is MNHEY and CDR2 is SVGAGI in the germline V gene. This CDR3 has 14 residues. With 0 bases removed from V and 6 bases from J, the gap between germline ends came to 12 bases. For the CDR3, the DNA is TGTGCCAGCAGTTACTCAGACCCGGGGTTCGAGCAGTACTTC. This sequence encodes CASSYSDPGFEQYF.

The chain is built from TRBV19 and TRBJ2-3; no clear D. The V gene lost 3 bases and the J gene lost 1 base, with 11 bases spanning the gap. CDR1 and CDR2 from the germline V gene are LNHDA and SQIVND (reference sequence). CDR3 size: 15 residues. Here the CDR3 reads CASSIIGYGTDTQYF. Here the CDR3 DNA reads TGTGCCAGTAGTATTATAGGGTACGGCACAGATACGCAGTATTTT. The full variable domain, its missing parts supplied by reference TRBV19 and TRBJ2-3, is DGGITQSPKYLFRKEGQNVTLSCEQNLNHDAMYWYRQDPGQGLRLIYYSQIVNDFQKGDIAEGYSVSREKKESFPLTVTSAQKNPTAFYLCASSIIGYGTDTQYFGPGTRLTVL.

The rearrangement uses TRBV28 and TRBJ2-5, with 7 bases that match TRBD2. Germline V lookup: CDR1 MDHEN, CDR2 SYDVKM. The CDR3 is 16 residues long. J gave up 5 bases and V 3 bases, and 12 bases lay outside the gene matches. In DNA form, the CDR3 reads TGTGCCAGCAGTTTTCTTCTCGCGGGAGTTGGGGAGACCCAGTACTTC. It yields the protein CASSFLLAGVGETQYF.

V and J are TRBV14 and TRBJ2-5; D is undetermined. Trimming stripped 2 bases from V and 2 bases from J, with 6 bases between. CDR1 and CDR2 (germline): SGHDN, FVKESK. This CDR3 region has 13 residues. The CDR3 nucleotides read TGTGCCAGCAGCCAAAGATTACAAGAGACCCAGTACTTC. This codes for CASSQRLQETQYF.

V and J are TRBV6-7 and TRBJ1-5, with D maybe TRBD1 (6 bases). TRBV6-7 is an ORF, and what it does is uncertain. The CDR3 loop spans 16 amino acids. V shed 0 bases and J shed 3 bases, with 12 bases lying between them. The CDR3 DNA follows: TGTGCCAGCAGTTACTCGAGTACAGGGCCCAATCAGCCCCAGCATTTT. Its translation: CASSYSSTGPNQPQHF.

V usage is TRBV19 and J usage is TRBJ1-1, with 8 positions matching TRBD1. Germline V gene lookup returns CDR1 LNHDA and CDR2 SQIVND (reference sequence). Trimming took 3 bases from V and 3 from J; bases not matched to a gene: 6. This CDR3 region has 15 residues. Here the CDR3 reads CASSISGGGDTEAFF. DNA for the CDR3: TGTGCCAGTAGTATCTCAGGGGGCGGCGACACTGAAGCTTTCTTT.

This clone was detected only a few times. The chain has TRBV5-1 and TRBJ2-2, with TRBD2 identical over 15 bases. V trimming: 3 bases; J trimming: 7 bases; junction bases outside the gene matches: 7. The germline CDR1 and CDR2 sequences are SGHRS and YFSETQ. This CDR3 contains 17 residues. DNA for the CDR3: TGCGCCAGCAGCTCCGGACTAGCGGGGGGGCCGGACGGGGAGCTGTTTTTT. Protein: CASSSGLAGGPDGELFF. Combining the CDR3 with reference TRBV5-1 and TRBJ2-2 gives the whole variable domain KAGVTQTPRYLIKTRGQQVTLSCSPISGHRSVSWYQQTPGQGLQFLFEYFSETQRNKGNFPGRFSGRQFSNSRSEMNVSTLELGDSALYLCASSSGLAGGPDGELFFGEGSRLTVL.

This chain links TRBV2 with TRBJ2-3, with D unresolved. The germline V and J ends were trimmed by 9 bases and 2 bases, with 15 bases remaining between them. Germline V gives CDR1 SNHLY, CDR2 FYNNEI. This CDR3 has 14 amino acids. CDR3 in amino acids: CARTTSPVTDTQYF. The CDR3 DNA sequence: TGTGCCAGGACGACCTCACCGGTCACAGATACGCAGTATTTT.

CDR3 DNA sequence: TGCGCCAGCAGCGGAGACAGCGGAAACACCATATATTTT. This sequence encodes CASSGDSGNTIYF. The rearrangement links TRBV5-1 to TRBJ1-3, with D perhaps TRBD1 (5 bases). Trimming pared 4 bases from V and 4 bases from J, leaving 9 bases between. There are 13 residues in the CDR3. Germline CDR1 SGHRS, CDR2 YFSETQ.

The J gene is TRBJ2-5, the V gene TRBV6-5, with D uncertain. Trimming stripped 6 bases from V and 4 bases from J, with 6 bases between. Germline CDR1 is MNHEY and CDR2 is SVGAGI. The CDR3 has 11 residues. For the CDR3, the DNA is TGTGCCAGCAGGGTTCGAGAGACCCAGTACTTC. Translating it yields CASRVRETQYF.

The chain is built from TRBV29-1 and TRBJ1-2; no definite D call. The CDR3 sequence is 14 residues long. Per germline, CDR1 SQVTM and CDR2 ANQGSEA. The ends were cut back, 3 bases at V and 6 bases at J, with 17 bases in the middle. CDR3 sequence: CSVDYYGRRDGYTF. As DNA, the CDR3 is TGCAGCGTTGATTATTATGGGCGCCGGGATGGCTACACCTTC.

The CDR3 coding sequence is TGTGCCAGCAGCCCCGGTAGCGGGAGCTCCTACGAGCAGTACTTC. As protein: CASSPGSGSSYEQYF. The chain couples TRBV7-6 to TRBJ2-7; TRBD2 aligns across 9 bases. The CDR3 sequence is 15 residues long. Germline V gene data show CDR1 as SGHVS and CDR2 as FNYEAQ. Germline trimming cut 5 bases from V and 0 bases from J; bases unmatched to any gene: 5. Complete variable domain (other parts from reference TRBV7-6 and TRBJ2-7): GAGVSQSPRYKVTKRGQDVALRCDPISGHVSLYWYRQALGQGPEFLTYFNYEAQQDKSGLPNDRFSAERPEGSISTLTIQRTEQRDSAMYRCASSPGSGSSYEQYFGPGTRLTVT.

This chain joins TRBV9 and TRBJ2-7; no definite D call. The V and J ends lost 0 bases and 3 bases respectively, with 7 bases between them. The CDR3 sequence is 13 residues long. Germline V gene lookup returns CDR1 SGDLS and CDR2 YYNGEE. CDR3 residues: CASSVGAHYEQYF. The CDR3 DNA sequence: TGTGCCAGCAGCGTAGGCGCTCACTACGAGCAGTACTTC. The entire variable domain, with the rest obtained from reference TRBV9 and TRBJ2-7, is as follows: DSGVTQTPKHLITATGQRVTLRCSPRSGDLSVYWYQQSLDQGLQFLIQYYNGEERAKGNILERFSAQQFPDLHSELNLSSLELGDSALYFCASSVGAHYEQYFGPGTRLTVT.

CDR3 region: CASSLPGQHLGEAFF. CDR3 DNA sequence: TGCGCCAGCAGCTTACCGGGACAGCATTTAGGTGAAGCTTTCTTT. The V and J genes are TRBV5-1 and TRBJ1-1; 7 nucleotides line up with TRBD1. J lost 7 bases, V lost 2 bases, and 11 bases had no gene match. Germline-derived CDR1 and CDR2 are SGHRS and YFSETQ. The CDR3 totals 15 residues.

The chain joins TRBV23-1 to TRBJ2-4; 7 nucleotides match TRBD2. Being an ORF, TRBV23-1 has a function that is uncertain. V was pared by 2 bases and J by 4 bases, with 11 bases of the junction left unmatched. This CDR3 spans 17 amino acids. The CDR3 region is CASSQGSRLAKKNIQYF. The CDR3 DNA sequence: TGCGCCAGCAGTCAAGGGTCTCGACTAGCTAAAAAAAACATTCAGTACTTC.

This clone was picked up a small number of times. This chain's CDR3 is CASTPGPAGWTQYF. In DNA form, the CDR3 reads TGTGCCAGCACCCCTGGGCCCGCAGGTTGGACCCAGTACTTC. The chain carries TRBV9 and TRBJ2-5; D remains unclear. CDR1 is SGDLS and CDR2 is YYNGEE in the germline V gene. The CDR3 sequence is 14 residues long. Trimming took 6 bases from V and 7 from J, leaving 19 bases between them. Full variable domain (missing parts from reference TRBV9 and TRBJ2-5): DSGVTQTPKHLITATGQRVTLRCSPRSGDLSVYWYQQSLDQGLQFLIQYYNGEERAKGNILERFSAQQFPDLHSELNLSSLELGDSALYFCASTPGPAGWTQYFGPGTRLLVL.